The 14 T cell receptor beta chains given below trace back to one sample, sequenced in a study of human T cells and chemical hapten exposure. Time point indicated: patch test 2, 6 weeks after DPC sensitization. The treatment is: therapeutic diphenylcyclopropenone sensitization with weekly scalp DPC. TCRdb used MiXCR to reprocess the RACE reads, holding one entry per CDR3 protein. The table has about 100,000 distinct CDR3 sequences, roughly 10% seen once. Material: whole blood, obtained in connection with sensitization to the hapten diphenylcyclopropenone (DPC). These receptors originate from a woman between 40 and 50 years old with alopecia areata. Some clones in this sample may be carry-over from other donors' samples.

There are many counts of this clonotype. The V and J genes are TRBV11-2 and TRBJ1-4, with D perhaps TRBD1 (5 bases). The CDR3 covers 15 residues. The germline V and J ends were trimmed by 5 bases and 5 bases, with 15 bases remaining between them. Germline CDR1 and CDR2: SGHAT and FQNNGV. Written as DNA, the CDR3 is TGTGCCAGCAGCATAGCTGGGACGGGGAATGAAAAACTGTTTTTT. This sequence encodes CASSIAGTGNEKLFF.

This clonotype showed up just a few times. CDR3 DNA sequence: TGTGCCAGCAGTCCCCGGGACAGGGTGAGTCAGCCCCAGCATTTT. Residues: CASSPRDRVSQPQHF. The gene calls are TRBV27 and TRBJ1-5, with 9 bases matching TRBD1. CDR3 size: 15 residues. Unmatched junction bases numbered 8, after V lost 5 bases and J lost 6 bases. Per germline, CDR1 MNHEY and CDR2 SMNVEV (reference sequence).

The chain carries TRBV10-3 and TRBJ1-2, with D perhaps matching TRBD1 (5 bases). The CDR3 has 12 amino acids. Per germline, CDR1 ENHRY and CDR2 SYGVKD. V was trimmed by 7 bases and J by 0 bases, leaving 6 bases between them. This CDR3 is CAITGANYGYTF. The CDR3, as DNA: TGTGCCATCACGGGGGCTAACTATGGCTACACCTTC.

This chain joins TRBV5-4 and TRBJ2-4, with TRBD1 identical over 7 bases. J lost 5 bases, V lost 4 bases, and 9 bases had no gene match. CDR3 length: 15 residues. Germline V gene lookup returns CDR1 SGHNT and CDR2 YYREEE (reference sequence). The CDR3 DNA is TGTGCCAGCAGCCCAGGACAGGACACCGAAAACATTCAGTACTTC. Its protein is CASSPGQDTENIQYF.

About this clonotype: A much larger clone differs from this one at a single base, so this may be a read error. The chain combines TRBV12-3 or TRBV12-4 with TRBJ1-5, with 7 bases aligning to TRBD1. J lost 3 bases, V lost 4 bases, and 6 bases had no gene match. The CDR3 totals 15 residues. The CDR3 spells CASSSRDSLNQPQHF. The CDR3 nucleotides are TGTGCCAGCAGTTCACGGGACAGCCTCAATCAGCCCCAGCATTTT.

This sequence joins TRBV5-1 and TRBJ2-1; 9 bases are a match to TRBD2. J was trimmed by 5 bases and V by 1 base; bases with no gene match: 4. Germline V gives CDR1 SGHRS, CDR2 YFSETQ. This CDR3 has 15 amino acids. The CDR3 DNA is TGCGCCAGCAGCTTGAAGTCTAGCGGGAACAATGAGCAGTTCTTC. Protein product: CASSLKSSGNNEQFF.

V usage is TRBV7-2 and J usage is TRBJ1-2; a possible D gene is TRBD1 (6 bases). This CDR3 is built from 12 residues. CDR1 and CDR2 (germline): SGHTA, FQGNSA. Trimming shortened V by 5 bases and J by 7 bases, and 11 bases separated the two germline ends. This CDR3 is CASSRGTPGYTF. The DNA of the CDR3 is TGTGCCAGCAGCCGAGGGACACCTGGCTACACCTTC.

The CDR3 DNA is TGCAGTGCAACCGGGGCGGTTTCCTACGAGCAGTACTTC. Translating it yields CSATGAVSYEQYF. The gene calls are TRBV20-1 and TRBJ2-7, with D tentatively TRBD1 or TRBD2 (5 bases each). V was shortened by 6 bases and J by 1 base, with 13 bases between the two germline ends. The CDR3 length is 13 residues. Germline CDR1 DFQATT, CDR2 SNEGSKA (reference sequence).

This chain links TRBV29-1 with TRBJ2-6; D call uncertain. The CDR3 sequence is 17 residues long. Germline V lookup: CDR1 SQVTM, CDR2 ANQGSEA. The V and J ends lost 8 bases and 0 bases respectively, with 20 bases between them. This CDR3 reads CSPDGSLFISGANVLTF. CDR3 DNA sequence: TGCAGCCCAGATGGGTCCCTATTTATCTCTGGGGCCAACGTCCTGACTTTC.

This clonotype was counted many times. V and J are TRBV6-6 and TRBJ2-3; tentatively, D is TRBD2 (5 bases). The CDR3 spans 14 residues. Germline lookup yields CDR1 MNHNY and CDR2 SVGAGI (reference sequence). V dropped 2 bases and J dropped 1 base, with 7 bases sitting between them. CDR3 sequence: CASSYGGGTDTQYF. CDR3 nucleotides: TGTGCCAGCAGTTACGGAGGCGGCACAGATACGCAGTATTTT.

This clonotype was counted many times. The chain is built from TRBV6-2 or TRBV6-3 and TRBJ2-1; D could derive from TRBD1 or TRBD2 (6 bases each). Trimming stripped 2 bases from V and 2 bases from J, with 16 bases between. Germline lookup yields CDR1 MNHEY and CDR2 SVGEGT. This CDR3 contains 17 residues. CDR3 DNA: TGTGCCAGCAGTTACGTCGTCGGGGGCTACACCTACAATGAGCAGTTCTTC. Residues: CASSYVVGGYTYNEQFF.

This clonotype was seen at least ten times. The chain couples TRBV9 to TRBJ1-1; D is unclear. Germline V gives CDR1 SGDLS, CDR2 YYNGEE. Trimming shortened V by 9 bases and J by 4 bases, and 13 bases separated the two germline ends. The CDR3 has 12 residues. In nucleotides, the CDR3 is TGTGCCAACGCCAACGGGAGCACTGAAGCTTTCTTT. The encoded protein is CANANGSTEAFF. Together with reference TRBV9 and TRBJ1-1, the CDR3 gives the full variable domain: DSGVTQTPKHLITATGQRVTLRCSPRSGDLSVYWYQQSLDQGLQFLIQYYNGEERAKGNILERFSAQQFPDLHSELNLSSLELGDSALYFCANANGSTEAFFGQGTRLTVV.

The chain joins TRBV6-1 to TRBJ2-3; the D call may be TRBD1 or TRBD2 (5 bases each). CDR3 length: 16 residues. Germline V gene sequence: CDR1 MNHNS, CDR2 SASEGT. The CDR3 DNA sequence: TGTTCGGTCGGGACGCAAGGGCTCCCCCTTCTGGGGACGCAGTATTTT. It is translated as CSVGTQGLPLLGTQYF.

At least ten counts were recorded for this clonotype. The V call is TRBV6-5, the J call TRBJ2-7; 9 nucleotides align to TRBD1. CDR1 is MNHEY, CDR2 SVGAGI, per germline. V shed 2 bases, J shed 1 base, and the junction held 9 bases outside the gene matches. CDR3 length: 17 amino acids. Here the CDR3 DNA reads TGTGCCAGCAGTTACGCCGGGGGACAGGGACTATCCTACGAGCAGTACTTC. Residues: CASSYAGGQGLSYEQYF.